Below, one T cell receptor (beta chain) is given with its context. A much larger clone lies a single base off, so this may be a read error. This entry comes from a study of T cells in Graves' hyperthyroidism and ophthalmopathy. Across 18 months, stable Graves' hyperthyroidism was marked by no progression to ophthalmopathy. Patients showing uncontrolled infection, other autoimmune disease, pregnancy or lactation were ineligible. Using RNA transcripts as the source, TCR beta CDR3 regions were amplified. The HTBI set primed first-round TCR CDR3 RT-PCR. Via MiXCR, TCRdb re-called the multiplex PCR reads, giving one row per CDR3 protein. This table has about 620,000 distinct CDR3 sequences, roughly 16% appearing once. Germline V gives CDR1 MNHEY, CDR2 SMNVEV (reference sequence). This CDR3 region has 15 residues.

The chain combines TRBV27 with TRBJ1-4; D unresolved. Sequencing was done on a sample of blood. The clonotype was recovered from a woman aged 25 to 39 with Graves' hyperthyroidism. CDR3 sequence: CASRLSVSTNENLFF. CDR3 nucleotide sequence: TGTGCCAGCAGACTCTCGGTCAGCACTAATGAAAACCTGTTTTTT. The full variable domain, rest sourced from reference TRBV27 and TRBJ1-4, is EAQVTQNPRYLITVTGKKLTVTCSQNMNHEYMSWYRQDPGLGLRQIYYSMNVEVTDKGDVPEGYKVSRKEKRNFPLILESPSPNQTSLYFCASRLSVSTNENLFFGSGTQLSVL.